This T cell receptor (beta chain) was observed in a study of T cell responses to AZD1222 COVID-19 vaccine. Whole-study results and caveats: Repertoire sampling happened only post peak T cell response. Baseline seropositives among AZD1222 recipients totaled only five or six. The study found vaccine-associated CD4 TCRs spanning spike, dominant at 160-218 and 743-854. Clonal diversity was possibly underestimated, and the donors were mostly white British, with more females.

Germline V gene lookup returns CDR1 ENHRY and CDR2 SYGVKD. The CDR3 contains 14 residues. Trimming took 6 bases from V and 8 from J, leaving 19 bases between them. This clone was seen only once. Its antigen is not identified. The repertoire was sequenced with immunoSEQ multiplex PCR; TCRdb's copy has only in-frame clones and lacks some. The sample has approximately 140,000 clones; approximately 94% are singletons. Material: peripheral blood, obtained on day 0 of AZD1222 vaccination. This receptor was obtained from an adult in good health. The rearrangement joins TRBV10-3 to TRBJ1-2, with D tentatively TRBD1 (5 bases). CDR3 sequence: CAIRSTGTQRGYTF. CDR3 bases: TGTGCCATCAGATCTACCGGGACCCAGCGCGGCTACACCTTC.